This T cell receptor (beta chain) emerged from a study of CD8 T cells in Susac syndrome. Random hexamers were used to reverse transcribe roughly 0.45 to 1 ug of RNA. TCRdb independently ran MiXCR on the immunoSEQ multiplex PCR reads; one entry per CDR3 protein. The sample records about 150,000 distinct CDR3 sequences, 92% being singletons. In germline, CDR1 is MNHEY, CDR2 SVGEGT. V lost 8 bases and J 1 base, leaving 11 bases between the germline ends. The CDR3 runs to 13 residues. The TCR sequence derives from a human donor in good health. The sample comprised CD4+ T cells from PBMCs. This rearrangement joins TRBV6-2 or TRBV6-3 to TRBJ1-1; D might be TRBD1 (5 bases). In nucleotides, the CDR3 is TGTGCCAGCGTCCGGGACGGGAACACTGAAGCTTTCTTT. Translation: CASVRDGNTEAFF.